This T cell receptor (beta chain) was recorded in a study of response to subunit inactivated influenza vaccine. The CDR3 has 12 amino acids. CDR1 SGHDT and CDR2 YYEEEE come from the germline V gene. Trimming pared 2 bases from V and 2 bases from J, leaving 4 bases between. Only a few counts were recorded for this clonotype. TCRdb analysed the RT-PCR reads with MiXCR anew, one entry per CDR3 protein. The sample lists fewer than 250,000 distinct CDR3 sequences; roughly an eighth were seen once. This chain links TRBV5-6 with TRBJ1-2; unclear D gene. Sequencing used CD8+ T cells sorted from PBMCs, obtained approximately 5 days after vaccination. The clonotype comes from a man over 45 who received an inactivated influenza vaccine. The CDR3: CASSLQNYGYTF. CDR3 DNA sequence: TGTGCCAGCAGCTTACAAAACTATGGCTACACCTTC.